This T cell receptor (beta chain) emerged from a study of T-cell reconstitution after alpha-beta-depleted transplantation in children. The authors prepared the TCRbeta library with unique molecular identifiers. One entry per CDR3 protein, called by TCRdb with MiXCR from the PCR reads. This table holds around 700,000 distinct CDR3 sequences, around 12% found once. V shed 3 bases and J shed 2 bases, with 19 bases lying between them. This CDR3 spans 17 amino acids. Looked up from germline, CDR1 is MGHDK and CDR2 is SYGVNS. The sample consisted of PBMCs, taken before TCRalphabeta/CD19-depleted stem cell transplant. The chain links TRBV25-1 to TRBJ2-5, with D tentatively TRBD1 (6 bases). This TCR came from a girl aged 2-10 years with congenital amegakaryocytic thrombocytopenia, due to receive a stem cell transplant. The DNA for the CDR3 is TGTGCCAGCAGTGAGAGGCCTTCGGACAGCCTTCAAGAGACCCAGTACTTC. Translated: CASSERPSDSLQETQYF.